What follows describes a single T cell receptor (beta chain). The antigen remains unidentified. Stated treatment: roughly 10-day PBMC culture with coronavirus spike peptide pools or control peptides (ViraFEST assay). It was after 9 to 11 days of culture that CD4+ T cells were isolated by negative selection. With the Oncomine TCR Beta short-read assay, DNA from cultured CD4+ T cells was sequenced. TCRdb redid the calling of the PCR reads with MiXCR, one entry per CDR3 protein. This sample carries about 14,000 distinct CDR3 sequences, around 57% of them seen once, and the ten largest clones take about 14%. The junction had 6 bases not matched to a gene; V was cut back by 0 bases and J by 9 bases. The CDR3 length is 16 residues. The V gene's germline CDR1 is GTSNPN and CDR2 SVGIG (reference sequence). This sample is part of a study of vaccination and CD4 T cells after COVID-19. Across the whole study: Eight to ten convalescent patients had mild and one had severe PCR-confirmed SARS-CoV-2 disease. Broader study findings: SARS-CoV-2-reactive clonotypes showed a nonsignificant median rise from about 20 to 38.

The TCR comes from a human donor who had recovered from COVID-19. The specimen sequenced was CD4+ T cells from blood, cultured in vitro. This chain joins TRBV30 and TRBJ1-6; 12 bases map to TRBD1. The CDR3 loop reads CAWSVLGGQGASPLHF. CDR3 bases: TGTGCCTGGAGTGTACTAGGGGGACAGGGGGCTTCACCCCTCCACTTT.